A selection of T cell receptor beta chains follows, all from one sample in a study of naive and memory T cell subsets. TCRdb reanalysed the UMI-ligation and nested PCR reads using MiXCR and keeps one entry per CDR3 protein. There are approximately 140,000 distinct CDR3 sequences in the sample; approximately 21% occur only once, and approximately 0.63% lies in the top ten. Source material: naive CD8+ T cells from blood. The receptor set was obtained from a human donor in good health. Both conserved end residues are part of each CDR3. The D gene is left open where the match is weak. The size field is filled for only some rows; it gives once, few, many or a size class.

V gene,J gene,D gene,clone size,CDR3 DNA,CDR3 protein
TRBV12-3/TRBV12-4,TRBJ2-1,TRBD2,NA,TGTGCCAGCAGTTTTTTAGTCGAGGACTCCGGGGGAACTAGCGGAAGTATGGGGAGAGAGCAGTTCTTC,CASSFLVEDSGGTSGSMGREQFF
TRBV10-3,TRBJ2-7,NA,NA,TGTGCCATCAGTGACGGCGGGAAAGCCTACGAGCAGTACTTC,CAISDGGKAYEQYF
TRBV4-1,TRBJ2-7,NA,NA,TGCGCCAGCAGCCAAGTATCGGGGACAAGGTACGAGCAGTACTTC,CASSQVSGTRYEQYF
TRBV6-1,TRBJ2-5,NA,NA,TGTGCCAGCGGAAATGGATGGGCAGAGACCCAGTACTTC,CASGNGWAETQYF
TRBV24-1,TRBJ2-2,TRBD1,NA,TGTGCCACCAGCGATCGGCCCGGTTGGACAGGGAACACCGGGGAGCTGTTTTTT,CATSDRPGWTGNTGELFF
TRBV7-9,TRBJ1-2,NA,few,TGTGCCAGCAGCTTAGATGCGACCACCTGGGGCTATGGCTACACCTTC,CASSLDATTWGYGYTF
TRBV7-9,TRBJ2-2,TRBD2,few,TGTGCCAGCAGCCGACTAGCGGGAGTCACCGGGGAGCTGTTTTTT,CASSRLAGVTGELFF
TRBV16,TRBJ2-3,NA,few,TGTGCCAGCTCCCAACCTGCCGGCACAGATACGCAGTATTTT,CASSQPAGTDTQYF
TRBV7-2,TRBJ2-7,NA,few,TGTGCCAGCAGCTTGGCGGAGCACTCCTACGAGCAGTACTTC,CASSLAEHSYEQYF
TRBV11-3,TRBJ2-7,NA,few,TGTGCCAGCAGCCCAGAGACGGGCGAGCAGTACTTC,CASSPETGEQYF
TRBV7-9,TRBJ2-1,NA,many,TGTGCCAGCAGCCCGCTGCAGGACAGTCTAAACAATGAGCAGTTCTTC,CASSPLQDSLNNEQFF
TRBV6-6,TRBJ2-1,TRBD2,NA,TGTGCCAGCGGAATAGCGGGAGGGCCCAATGAGCAGTTCTTC,CASGIAGGPNEQFF
TRBV4-3,TRBJ2-1,NA,NA,TGCGCCAGCAGCCAAGAGCTGGCAAACTCCTACAATGAGCAGTTCTTC,CASSQELANSYNEQFF
TRBV5-6,TRBJ2-2,NA,few,TGTGCCAGCAGCTTGGAGCCAGCCGACGGGGAGCTGTTTTTT,CASSLEPADGELFF
TRBV7-2,TRBJ2-1,TRBD2,NA,TGTGCCAGCAGCTTACCGGGACTAGCCAATGAGCAGTTCTTC,CASSLPGLANEQFF
TRBV27,TRBJ2-1,NA,NA,TGTGCCAGTGTAGCGGAGGGAGCTTACAATGAGCAGTTCTTC,CASVAEGAYNEQFF
TRBV4-3,TRBJ2-5,NA,few,TGCGCCAGCAGCCAAGATGGAGGGGGCAAGACCCAGTACTTC,CASSQDGGGKTQYF
TRBV24-1,TRBJ2-1,TRBD2,few,TGTGCCACCAGTGAGGGAGGACTAGCGGGATTGGATGAGCAGTTCTTC,CATSEGGLAGLDEQFF
TRBV30,TRBJ2-7,NA,few,TGTGCCTGGAGTGTAGCCGACCACCACTACGAGCAGTACTTC,CAWSVADHHYEQYF
TRBV27,TRBJ2-7,NA,few,TGTGCCAGCAGTTTTTTGGGCAGCACCTACGAGCAGTACTTC,CASSFLGSTYEQYF
TRBV30,TRBJ2-7,NA,once,TGTGCCTCCGACGGGAGCTCCTACGAGCAGTACTTC,CASDGSSYEQYF
TRBV4-1,TRBJ1-1,NA,many,TGCGCCAGCAGCCACAGCATGAACACTGAAGCTTTCTTT,CASSHSMNTEAFF
TRBV2,TRBJ2-7,TRBD2,NA,TGTGCCAGCAGTGAAGCCCAGCGGGAGGTCGACGAGCAGTACTTC,CASSEAQREVDEQYF
TRBV9,TRBJ1-1,NA,many,TGTGCCAGCAGCGTAGCGGAGAACACTGAAGCTTTCTTT,CASSVAENTEAFF
TRBV27,TRBJ1-4,NA,NA,TGTGCCAGCAGTTTACGTTCAGCAGGGGTTGAGAATGAAAAACTGTTTTTT,CASSLRSAGVENEKLFF
TRBV18,TRBJ2-4,TRBD1,few,TGTGCCAGCTCACCATCGGCAGGGGGTGGTGGAAACATTCAGTACTTC,CASSPSAGGGGNIQYF
TRBV28,TRBJ2-1,NA,few,TGTGCCACACAAAAGGGCAAATGGCAGTTCTTC,CATQKGKWQFF
TRBV12-3/TRBV12-4,TRBJ2-7,NA,NA,TGTGCCAGCAATTCACAGGCCTACGAGCAGTACTTC,CASNSQAYEQYF